These 20 T cell receptor beta chains originate from one sample sequenced in a study of identical twins' blood T cells. TCRdb re-analysed the 5' RACE reads in MiXCR, keeping a single row per CDR3 protein. The data show a few hundred thousand distinct CDR3 sequences, with roughly 31% seen just once and roughly 5.5% held by the top ten. Sequenced input: PBMCs. Receptor source: a woman aged 18-55 years in good health.

This chain connects TRBV29-1 to TRBJ1-1; D gene uncertain. The CDR3 is 12 residues long. Between the trimmed V and J ends, which lost 7 bases and 5 bases, there was a span of 14 bases. The germline V gene encodes CDR1 SQVTM and CDR2 ANQGSEA. The CDR3 protein is CSARRALTEAFF. The CDR3 DNA reads as TGCAGCGCACGAAGGGCGCTTACTGAAGCTTTCTTT.

To note about this clonotype: The junction departs from the called germline gene at one end, perhaps through a read error. The chain employs TRBV29-1 and TRBJ2-3, with unresolved D. Germline CDR1 reads SQVTM; CDR2 reads ANQGSEA. CDR3 length equals 13 residues. The CDR3 loop reads CSVFGPLSDTEYF. The CDR3 nucleotides read TGCAGCGTCTTTGGCCCTCTTTCGGATACGGAGTATTTT.

This clonotype was counted a few times. The CDR3 spells CASSPSSGRLTGELFF. CDR3 sequence (DNA): TGTGCCAGCAGCCCTTCTAGCGGGAGATTGACCGGGGAGCTGTTTTTT. The rearrangement links TRBV13 to TRBJ2-2; 10 bases are shared with TRBD2. The CDR3 has 16 residues. CDR1 PRHDT and CDR2 FYEKMQ come from the germline V gene (reference sequence). With V trimmed by 5 bases and J by 5 bases, 8 bases remained unmatched. Looking up the rest from reference TRBV13 and TRBJ2-2 gives the full variable domain: AAGVIQSPRHLIKEKRETATLKCYPIPRHDTVYWYQQGPGQDPQFLISFYEKMQSDKGSIPDRFSAQQFSDYHSELNMSSLELGDSALYFCASSPSSGRLTGELFFGEGSRLTVL.

In regard to this clonotype: A much larger clone lies a single base off, so this may be a read error. The chain carries TRBV6-2 or TRBV6-3 and TRBJ2-2; perhaps D is TRBD1 or TRBD2 (6 bases each). The CDR3 has 18 residues. CDR1 is MNHEY, CDR2 SVGEGT, per germline. CDR3 sequence reads: CASSYHFEGGANIGELFF. CDR3 DNA: TGTGCCAGCAGTTACCATTTTGAGGGGGGCGCGAACATCGGGGAGCTGTTTTTT.

The chain links TRBV29-1 to TRBJ1-3; no clear D gene. The germline CDR1 and CDR2 sequences are SQVTM and ANQGSEA. The CDR3 runs to 12 residues. V dropped 7 bases and J dropped 4 bases, with 11 bases sitting between them. CDR3 loop: CSAAVVGNTIYF. CDR3 nucleotide sequence: TGCAGCGCAGCGGTCGTAGGAAACACCATATATTTT.

The chain uses TRBV25-1 and TRBJ2-2; a possible D gene is TRBD2 (6 bases). Germline CDR1 reads MGHDK; CDR2 reads SYGVNS. The V end lost 3 bases, the J end lost 5 bases, and 19 bases lay between the germline ends. The CDR3 loop spans 17 amino acids. Here the CDR3 DNA reads TGTGCCAGCAGTGAGGGGAGGTTCGGGAGAGGTACCGGGGAGCTGTTTTTT. It is translated as CASSEGRFGRGTGELFF. The entire variable domain, with the rest obtained from reference TRBV25-1 and TRBJ2-2, is as follows: EADIYQTPRYLVIGTGKKITLECSQTMGHDKMYWYQQDPGMELHLIHYSYGVNSTEKGDLSSESTVSRIRTEHFPLTLESARPSHTSQYLCASSEGRFGRGTGELFFGEGSRLTVL.

The chain has TRBV6-2 or TRBV6-3 and TRBJ2-7, with 8 bases that match TRBD1. The CDR3 runs 13 residues. V gave up 7 bases and J gave up 3 bases; unmatched junction bases: 5. Germline CDR1 is MNHEY and CDR2 is SVGEGT. CDR3 region: CASIRDRIYEQYF. The CDR3 nucleotides read TGTGCCAGCATCCGGGACAGGATCTACGAGCAGTACTTC.

A few counts support this clonotype. The rearrangement joins TRBV9 to TRBJ1-1, with unresolved D. Germline lookup yields CDR1 SGDLS and CDR2 YYNGEE. Deletions cut 0 bases from V and 11 bases from J, with 11 bases between. The CDR3 totals 12 residues. The chain's CDR3 is CASSVVSSVAFF. The CDR3, as DNA: TGTGCCAGCAGCGTAGTTTCGAGTGTCGCTTTCTTT.

This clonotype was found many times. The chain links TRBV2 to TRBJ1-1; D perhaps matches TRBD1 (6 bases). Germline V lookup: CDR1 SNHLY, CDR2 FYNNEI. Trimming cost V 5 bases and J 5 bases, with 15 bases left between them. The CDR3 consists of 14 residues. This chain's CDR3 is CASSLRTGMTEAFF. The CDR3, as DNA: TGTGCCAGCAGTCTACGAACAGGGATGACTGAAGCTTTCTTT.

The rearrangement joins TRBV28 to TRBJ2-4; D not certain. Germline values: CDR1 MDHEN, CDR2 SYDVKM. The CDR3 contains 11 residues. The V end lost 4 bases, the J end lost 6 bases, and 4 bases lay between the germline ends. The CDR3, as DNA: TGTGCCAGCAGTTCCGGAAACATTCAGTACTTC. Amino acid sequence: CASSSGNIQYF.

The sample holds a few counts of this clonotype. The chain carries TRBV28 and TRBJ1-1; D is unresolved. V was clipped by 3 bases and J by 1 base, with 12 bases between them. The CDR3 is 15 amino acids. Per germline, CDR1 MDHEN and CDR2 SYDVKM. The CDR3 sequence: CASSFPGRKNTEAFF. DNA of the CDR3: TGTGCCAGCAGTTTCCCCGGGAGAAAGAACACTGAAGCTTTCTTT.

CDR3 sequence: CASSVRQADGYTF. In nucleotides, the CDR3 is TGTGCCAGCAGCGTTCGACAGGCTGATGGCTACACCTTC. V and J are TRBV9 and TRBJ1-2; D possibly corresponds to TRBD1 (6 bases). V lost 2 bases and J 6 bases, leaving 11 bases between the germline ends. CDR3 length equals 13 residues. CDR1 SGDLS and CDR2 YYNGEE come from the germline V gene.

In this sample, this clonotype turned up a few times. J is TRBJ1-1 and V is TRBV7-2; unclear D gene. V lost 0 bases and J lost 3, with 11 bases in between. Per the germline V gene, CDR1 is SGHTA and CDR2 is FQGNSA. The CDR3 loop spans 15 amino acids. CDR3 DNA: TGTGCCAGCAGCTTAGCTGCGGGTAGTCACACTGAAGCTTTCTTT. Translating gives CASSLAAGSHTEAFF.

The V call is TRBV2, the J call TRBJ1-5; D remains unclear. V lost 3 bases and J 3 bases, leaving 12 bases between the germline ends. The length of the CDR3 is 15 residues. The germline CDR1 and CDR2 sequences are SNHLY and FYNNEI. The CDR3 region has the DNA TGTGCCAGCAGTGAGGCTGTCAAACCCAATCAGCCCCAGCATTTT. Its protein product is CASSEAVKPNQPQHF. Full variable domain (outside the CDR3, taken from reference TRBV2 and TRBJ1-5): EPEVTQTPSHQVTQMGQEVILRCVPISNHLYFYWYRQILGQKVEFLVSFYNNEISEKSEIFDDQFSVERPDGSNFTLKIRSTKLEDSAMYFCASSEAVKPNQPQHFGDGTRLSIL.

This chain connects TRBV7-8 to TRBJ2-3, with 7 bases lining up with TRBD2. The CDR3 is 15 residues long. V lost 5 bases and J lost 5; bases outside the gene matches: 10. CDR1 is SGHVS and CDR2 is FQNEAQ in the germline V gene. The CDR3 region is CASSKIRLAEDTQYF. CDR3 coding DNA: TGTGCCAGCAGCAAGATCCGACTAGCTGAAGATACGCAGTATTTT. The entire variable domain, with the rest obtained from reference TRBV7-8 and TRBJ2-3, is as follows: GAGVSQSPRYKVAKRGQDVALRCDPISGHVSLFWYQQALGQGPEFLTYFQNEAQLDKSGLPSDRFFAERPEGSVSTLKIQRTQQEDSAVYLCASSKIRLAEDTQYFGPGTRLTVL.

This clonotype was seen a few times. The chain is built from TRBV27 and TRBJ2-4; D might be TRBD1 (5 bases). The CDR3 is made up of 16 amino acids. Germline lookup yields CDR1 MNHEY and CDR2 SMNVEV (reference sequence). The germline V and J ends were trimmed by 5 bases and 2 bases, with 16 bases remaining between them. The CDR3 is CASSPDFGQPKNIQYF. The CDR3 DNA reads TGTGCCAGCAGTCCGGATTTTGGACAACCCAAAAACATTCAGTACTTC.

Here the CDR3 reads CASSRDSVEAFF. The CDR3 DNA reads as TGTGCCAGCAGCCGGGACAGCGTCGAAGCTTTCTTT. V and J are TRBV9 and TRBJ1-1, with 7 positions matching TRBD1. Trimming at V came to 4 bases and at J to 8 bases, leaving 5 bases not matched to a gene. The germline CDR1 and CDR2 sequences are SGDLS and YYNGEE. This CDR3 spans 12 amino acids.

This clonotype was found a few times. This chain joins TRBV29-1 and TRBJ1-1; D is unclear. V lost 6 bases to trimming and J lost 0 bases, with 20 bases between them. Germline CDR1 SQVTM, CDR2 ANQGSEA. The CDR3 is 16 residues long. The CDR3 DNA is TGCAGCGTCCTCCCCGGGCGGGATAGTATGAACACTGAAGCTTTCTTT. It yields the protein CSVLPGRDSMNTEAFF.

This chain joins TRBV20-1 and TRBJ1-3; TRBD1 might be the D (6 bases). Germline values: CDR1 DFQATT, CDR2 SNEGSKA (reference sequence). Trimming took off 3 bases at V and 0 bases at J, with 15 bases between the two ends. The CDR3 extends over 16 amino acids. The CDR3 spells CSARRGTASSGNTIYF. The CDR3 region has the DNA TGCAGTGCTAGGAGGGGGACGGCAAGCTCTGGAAACACCATATATTTT.

With respect to this clonotype: This could be a read error, since a much larger clone is one nucleotide away. The chain combines TRBV7-8 with TRBJ1-1, with D hard to call. The length of the CDR3 is 13 residues. CDR1 is SGHVS and CDR2 is FQNEAQ in the germline V gene. The CDR3 region has the DNA TGTGCCGGCAGCTCGAACCTGAACACTGGAACTTTCTTT. As protein: CAGSSNLNTGTFF.